This TCR beta chain appears in the sequencing data of a study of metastatic and nonmetastatic thyroid tumors. Study-wide context: Repertoires from blood and tumor or nodule tissue of malignant and benign thyroid patients were compared. Study findings and constraints: The study reportedly found significantly higher TCR beta diversity in malignant thyroid tumors than benign nodules, in blood and tumor.

Points on this clone: Its antigen is unknown.

Thyroid surgery was performed in patients who had received no treatment beforehand. As processed by the authors: The study took CDR3 differences across clinicopathological groups and made a distant-metastasis classifier for papillary thyroid cancer from them. TCRdb re-clonotyped the PCR reads through MiXCR. TCRdb, not the original authors, processed these V and J calls. The sample lists 30,000 to 45,000 clones, approximately 44% seen once, with around 24% in the top ten. V lost 3 bases and J lost 0, with 2 bases in between. The germline V gene has CDR1 MRHNA and CDR2 SNTAGT. This CDR3 contains 12 residues.

The source of this sequence is a male donor with papillary thyroid cancer or a benign thyroid nodule (not recorded which). Some clones in this sample may be carry-over from other donors' samples. The chain links TRBV6-4 to TRBJ2-5; D gene ambiguous. Source material: tumor tissue. DNA of the CDR3: TGTGCCAGCAGTGAGTACCAAGAGACCCAGTACTTC. Protein: CASSEYQETQYF.